A selection of T cell receptor beta chains follows, all from one sample in a study of neoadjuvant anti-PD-1 for oral cavity cancer. The method was immunoSEQ multiplex PCR; TCRdb's version includes in-frame clones alone and lacks a portion of them. The sample carries about 9,600 clones, roughly 66% recorded once. The specimen was PBMCs, collected after nivolumab (anti-PD-1) treatment. The receptor source for this set is a person between 40 and 80 years old with oral cavity squamous cell carcinoma. Each CDR3 is given with its conserved first and last residue. D genes are given only for firm matches. Size is stated for part of the rows, as once, few or many counts, or as a class when the clone is expanded.

clone size	V gene	D gene	J gene	CDR3 DNA	CDR3 protein
-	TRBV5-4	TRBD1	TRBJ1-1	TGTGCCAGCAGCATAGACAGGGGGGGTGAAGCTTTCTTT	CASSIDRGGEAFF
-	TRBV9	-	TRBJ1-6	TGTGCCAGCAGCGGAGGGGAAAATTCACCCCTCCACTTT	CASSGGENSPLHF
few	TRBV28	-	TRBJ1-4	TGTGCCAGCAGTTTCCCAGGGCCAGGGGATAATGAAAAACTGTTTTTT	CASSFPGPGDNEKLFF
-	TRBV6-1	TRBD1	TRBJ1-1	TGTGCCAGCAGTGACAGGGGGCGCCGGAACACTGAAGCTTTCTTT	CASSDRGRRNTEAFF
-	TRBV10-2	-	TRBJ1-2	TGCGCCAGCAGTGATTCACGTGGCTACACCTTC	CASSDSRGYTF
-	TRBV18	-	TRBJ1-1	TGTGCCAGCTCACCACACCCCGGGCAGGAGGCCACTGAAGCTTTCTTT	CASSPHPGQEATEAFF
-	TRBV7-8	-	TRBJ2-7	TGTGCCAGCAGCTTAGTATGGGGGGTCCCGGGACAGTCCTACGAGCAGTACTTC	CASSLVWGVPGQSYEQYF
few	TRBV2	-	TRBJ1-4	TGTGCCAGCAGGCAGGGGATTGGGGAAAAACTGTTTTTT	CASRQGIGEKLFF
few	TRBV5-1	-	TRBJ1-4	TGCGCCAGCAGCTTGACAGGTTGGGATGAAAAACTGTTTTTT	CASSLTGWDEKLFF
-	TRBV4-1	-	TRBJ2-3	TGCGCCAGCAGCCAAGAGTCCAGAAGCACAGATACGCAGTATTTT	CASSQESRSTDTQYF
-	TRBV6-5	TRBD1	TRBJ1-1	TGTGCCAGCAGCGCAGGGGGGGTCACTGAAGCTTTCTTT	CASSAGGVTEAFF
-	TRBV7-8	-	TRBJ1-2	TGTGCCAGCAGCTTTTTCCCCGCGCGTAGCTACACCTTC	CASSFFPARSYTF